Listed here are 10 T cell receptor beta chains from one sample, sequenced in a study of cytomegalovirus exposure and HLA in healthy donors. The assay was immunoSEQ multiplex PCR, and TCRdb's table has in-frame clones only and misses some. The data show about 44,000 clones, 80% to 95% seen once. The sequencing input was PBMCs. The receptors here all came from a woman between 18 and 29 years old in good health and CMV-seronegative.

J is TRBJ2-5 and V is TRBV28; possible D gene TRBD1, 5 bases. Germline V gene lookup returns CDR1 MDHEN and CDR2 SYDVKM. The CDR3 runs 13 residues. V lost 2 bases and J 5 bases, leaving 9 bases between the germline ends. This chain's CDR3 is CASSLQGAETQYF. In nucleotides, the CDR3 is TGTGCCAGCAGTTTACAGGGTGCTGAGACCCAGTACTTC.

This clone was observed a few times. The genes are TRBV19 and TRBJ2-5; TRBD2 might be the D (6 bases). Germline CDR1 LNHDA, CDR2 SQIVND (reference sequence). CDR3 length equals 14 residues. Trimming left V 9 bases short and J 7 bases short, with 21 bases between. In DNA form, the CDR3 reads TGTGCCAGCCAGAAAGCGGCGGGGAAAGGGACCCAGTACTTC. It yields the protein CASQKAAGKGTQYF.

CDR3 sequence: CASSMTSGRAWETQYF. For the CDR3, the DNA is TGTGCCAGCAGTATGACTAGCGGGAGGGCCTGGGAGACCCAGTACTTC. This rearrangement joins TRBV27 to TRBJ2-5; 14 bases are a match to TRBD2. The CDR3 has 16 residues. The J segment lost 5 bases and the V segment lost 5 bases, leaving 7 bases of the junction unmatched. CDR1 and CDR2 from the germline V gene are MNHEY and SMNVEV (reference sequence).

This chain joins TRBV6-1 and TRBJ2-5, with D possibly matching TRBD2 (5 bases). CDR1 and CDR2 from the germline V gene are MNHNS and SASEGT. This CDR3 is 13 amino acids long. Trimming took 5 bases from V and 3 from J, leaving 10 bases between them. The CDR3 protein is CASSPSGEETQYF. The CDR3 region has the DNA TGTGCCAGCAGTCCCAGCGGTGAAGAGACCCAGTACTTC.

Written as DNA, the CDR3 is TGCAGCGTTGAAAACAGCGGGAACAATGAGCAGTTCTTC. Protein sequence: CSVENSGNNEQFF. The chain carries TRBV29-1 and TRBJ2-1, with 7 bases that match TRBD2. The CDR3 has 13 amino acids. V was clipped by 2 bases and J by 5 bases; unmatched bases: 3. Germline lookup yields CDR1 SQVTM and CDR2 ANQGSEA.

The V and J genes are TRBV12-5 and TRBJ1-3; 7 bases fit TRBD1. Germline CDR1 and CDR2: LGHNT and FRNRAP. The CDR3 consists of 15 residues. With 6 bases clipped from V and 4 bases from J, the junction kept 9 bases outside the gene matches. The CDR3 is CASGLDRVEGNTIYF. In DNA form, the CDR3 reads TGTGCTAGTGGCCTTGACAGGGTAGAAGGAAACACCATATATTTT.

The CDR3 protein is CASSIGGSSGNTIYF. In nucleotides, the CDR3 is TGTGCCAGTAGTATTGGAGGGTCCTCTGGAAACACCATATATTTT. The chain couples TRBV19 to TRBJ1-3; no firm D call. From germline, CDR1 is LNHDA and CDR2 SQIVND (reference sequence). Between the trimmed V and J ends, which lost 3 bases and 0 bases, there was a span of 9 bases. This CDR3 is built from 15 residues.

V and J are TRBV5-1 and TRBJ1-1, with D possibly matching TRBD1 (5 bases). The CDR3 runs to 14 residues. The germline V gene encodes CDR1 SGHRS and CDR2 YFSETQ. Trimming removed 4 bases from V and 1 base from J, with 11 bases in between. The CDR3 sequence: CASSPRTGNTEAFF. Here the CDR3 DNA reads TGCGCCAGCAGCCCGAGAACAGGGAACACTGAAGCTTTCTTT.

The chain's CDR3 is CASSVGGRGNSPLHF. CDR3 DNA: TGTGCCAGCAGCGTAGGGGGCAGGGGAAATTCACCCCTCCACTTT. This chain links TRBV9 with TRBJ1-6, with D perhaps matching TRBD1 (6 bases). CDR1 SGDLS and CDR2 YYNGEE come from the germline V gene. The V end was cut by 0 bases, the J end by 7 bases, with 11 bases between. The CDR3 covers 15 residues.

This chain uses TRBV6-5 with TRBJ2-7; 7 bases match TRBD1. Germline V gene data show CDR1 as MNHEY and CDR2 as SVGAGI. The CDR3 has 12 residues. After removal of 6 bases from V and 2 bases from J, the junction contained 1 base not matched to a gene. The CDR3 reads CASRTGTYEQYF. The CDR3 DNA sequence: TGTGCCAGCAGGACAGGGACCTACGAGCAGTACTTC.